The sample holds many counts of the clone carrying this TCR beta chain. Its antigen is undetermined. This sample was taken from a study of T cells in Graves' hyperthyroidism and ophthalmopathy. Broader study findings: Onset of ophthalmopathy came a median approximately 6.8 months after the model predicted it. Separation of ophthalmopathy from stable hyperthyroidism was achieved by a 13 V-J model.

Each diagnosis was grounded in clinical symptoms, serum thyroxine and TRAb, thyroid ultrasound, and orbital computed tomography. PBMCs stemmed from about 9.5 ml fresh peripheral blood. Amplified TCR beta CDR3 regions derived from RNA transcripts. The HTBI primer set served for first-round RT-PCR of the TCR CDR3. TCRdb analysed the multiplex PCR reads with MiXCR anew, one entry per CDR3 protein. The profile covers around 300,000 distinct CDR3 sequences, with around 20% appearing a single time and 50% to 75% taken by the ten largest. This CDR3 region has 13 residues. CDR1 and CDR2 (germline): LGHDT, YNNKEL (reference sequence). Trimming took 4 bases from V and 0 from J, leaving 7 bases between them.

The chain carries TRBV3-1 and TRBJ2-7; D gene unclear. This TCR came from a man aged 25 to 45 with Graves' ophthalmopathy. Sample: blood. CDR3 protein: CASSPASSYEQYF. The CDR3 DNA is TGTGCCAGCAGCCCTGCGAGCTCCTACGAGCAGTACTTC.